This T cell receptor (beta chain) was identified during a study of cytomegalovirus exposure and HLA in healthy donors. General study results and limits: DRB1 had the most TCR associations and HLA-C the fewest, a later analysis found, with rates varying by HLA locus.

On this clone itself: Its antigen is unidentified.

The PCR employed 60 Vbeta primers together with 13 Jbeta primers. Generated by immunoSEQ multiplex PCR, the TCRdb table keeps only in-frame clones and is missing some. The table includes 200,000 to 250,000 clones, around four fifths detected once. The sample was PBMCs. The sequence was obtained from a man between 45 and 60 years old in good health and CMV-seronegative.

The CDR3 nucleotides read TGTGCCAGCAGCCGCCTAGGGACAGGCCAAGAGACCCAGTACTTC. Encoded protein: CASSRLGTGQETQYF. This chain uses TRBV5-4 with TRBJ2-5, with 8 bases matching TRBD1. Germline V gives CDR1 SGHNT, CDR2 YYREEE (reference sequence). V lost 4 bases, J lost 1 base, and 6 bases stayed unmatched. The CDR3 totals 15 residues.